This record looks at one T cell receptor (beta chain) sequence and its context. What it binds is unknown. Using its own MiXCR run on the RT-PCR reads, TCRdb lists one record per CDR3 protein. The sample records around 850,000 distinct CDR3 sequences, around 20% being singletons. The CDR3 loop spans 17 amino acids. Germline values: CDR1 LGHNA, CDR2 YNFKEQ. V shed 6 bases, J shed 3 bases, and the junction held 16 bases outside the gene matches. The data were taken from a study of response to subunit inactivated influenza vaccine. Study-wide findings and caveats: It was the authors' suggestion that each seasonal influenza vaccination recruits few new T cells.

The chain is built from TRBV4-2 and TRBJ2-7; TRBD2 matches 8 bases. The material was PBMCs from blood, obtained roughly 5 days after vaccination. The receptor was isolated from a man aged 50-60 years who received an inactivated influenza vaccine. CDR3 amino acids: CASSPRGGKGSGYEQYF. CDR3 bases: TGTGCCAGCAGTCCCCGGGGGGGGAAAGGTTCAGGCTACGAGCAGTACTTC.